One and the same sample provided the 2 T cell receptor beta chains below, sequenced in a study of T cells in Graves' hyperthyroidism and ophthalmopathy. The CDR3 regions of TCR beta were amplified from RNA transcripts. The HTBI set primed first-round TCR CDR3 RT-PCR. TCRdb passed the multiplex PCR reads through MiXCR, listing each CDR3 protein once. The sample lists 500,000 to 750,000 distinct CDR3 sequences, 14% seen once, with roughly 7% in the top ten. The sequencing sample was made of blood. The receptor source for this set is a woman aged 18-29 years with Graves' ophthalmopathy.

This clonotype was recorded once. The CDR3 bases are TGTGCCAGCATCCAGGTCAGGGGGGAGACCCAGTACTTC. Protein sequence: CASIQVRGETQYF. The chain links TRBV5-8 to TRBJ2-5, with 7 bases fitting TRBD1. Germline CDR1 reads SGHTS; CDR2 reads YDEGEE. CDR3 length: 13 residues. Trimming cost V 6 bases and J 5 bases; bases outside gene matches: 7.

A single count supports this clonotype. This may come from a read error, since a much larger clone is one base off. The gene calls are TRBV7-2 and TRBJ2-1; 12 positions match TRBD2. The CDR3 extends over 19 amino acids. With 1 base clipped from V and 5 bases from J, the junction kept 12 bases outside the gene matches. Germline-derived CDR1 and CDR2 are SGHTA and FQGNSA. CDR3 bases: TGTGCCAGCAGCTTAGGAACGCTAGCGGGAGGGGGGTCTAACAATGAGCAGTTCTTC. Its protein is CASSLGTLAGGGSNNEQFF.